This is a list of T cell receptor beta chains from one sample in a study of blood T cell repertoires in COVID-19. Produced via immunoSEQ multiplex PCR; TCRdb's table is partial and in-frame only. The sample lists 150,000 to 180,000 clones, approximately 80% occurring once. The sequencing sample was made of peripheral blood. Receptor source: a woman in her forties or fifties with acute or convalescent COVID-19. The CDR3 runs from the conserved cysteine through the conserved F or W. A D gene is named only where the DNA matches it firmly.

d_call,v_call,cdr3_aa
.,TRBV28,CASSLNPAGGSPLHF
.,TRBV28,CASRSTGYTEAFF
.,TRBV7-2,CASSFIRGNQPQHF
.,TRBV19,CASTERGEKLFF
TRBD1,TRBV7-8,CASSPDRGFLGEQYF
TRBD1,TRBV2,CASCPDRGYSGELFF
.,TRBV20-1,CSARHREAFF
TRBD1,TRBV9,CASSPGQGASGYTF
.,TRBV2,CASSDWDIYQPQHF
TRBD2,TRBV7-3,CASSFGEGNTQYF
TRBD1,TRBV19,CASSIRQGPAHGSYNEQFF
.,TRBV5-1,CASSLAQGRYEQYF
.,TRBV5-1,CASSFGDGQPQHF
.,TRBV4-1,CASSQETRNTEAFF
TRBD1,TRBV5-1,CASSWTGAYNEKLFF
TRBD2,TRBV6-6,CASRGGENIQYF
.,TRBV7-2,CASSLNRANEKLFF
TRBD1,TRBV2,CASSWTGAYEQFF
.,TRBV6-5,CASSYSTGQPQHF
.,TRBV2,CASREGEGDEKLFF